The rows below give T cell receptor beta chains drawn from one sample of a study of T cells expressing NK-cell markers. TCRdb reprocessed the 5' RACE reads, keeping one entry per CDR3 protein, no DNA. Its table records more than 400,000 distinct CDR3 sequences. The material sequenced was blood T cells: a sorted CD56 or NKG2C T cell subset, CD4+ or CD8+ T cells, or bulk PBMC T cells (not recorded which). The receptors stem from a woman between 18 and 70 years old in good health. CDR3s include the opening cysteine and the closing phenylalanine or tryptophan. The order of the fields is V gene, J gene, CDR3 protein.

v_gene: TRBV7-9; j_gene: TRBJ2-3; CDR3aa: CASSLNRGASDTQYF
v_gene: TRBV11-2; j_gene: TRBJ2-4; CDR3aa: CASSLSGIAKNIQYF
v_gene: TRBV28; j_gene: TRBJ2-7; CDR3aa: CASRGTSGTYEQYF
v_gene: TRBV25-1; j_gene: TRBJ2-2; CDR3aa: CASSDRSGPSGELFF
v_gene: TRBV15; j_gene: TRBJ2-7; CDR3aa: CATSRELAGVDEQYF
v_gene: TRBV20-1; j_gene: TRBJ1-6; CDR3aa: CSARPPGQPIHPLHF
v_gene: TRBV7-9; j_gene: TRBJ2-1; CDR3aa: CASSLRASSSGEQFF
v_gene: TRBV9; j_gene: TRBJ2-3; CDR3aa: CASSPGTSGGASTDTQYF
v_gene: TRBV18; j_gene: TRBJ2-7; CDR3aa: CASSPLLQGGTYEQYF
v_gene: TRBV19; j_gene: TRBJ2-1; CDR3aa: CASSPDYRSYNEQFF
v_gene: TRBV7-2; j_gene: TRBJ2-1; CDR3aa: CASSGLLAGGRNEQFF
v_gene: TRBV20-1; j_gene: TRBJ1-1; CDR3aa: CSARGQKNTEAFF
v_gene: TRBV27; j_gene: TRBJ2-1; CDR3aa: CASSLPGLFYNEQFF
v_gene: TRBV18; j_gene: TRBJ2-1; CDR3aa: CASSPLTQAHNEQFF
v_gene: TRBV4-2; j_gene: TRBJ1-1; CDR3aa: CASSQAQAGNTEAFF
v_gene: TRBV11-2; j_gene: TRBJ2-3; CDR3aa: CASSLAPGTYNTQYF
v_gene: TRBV12-3/TRBV12-4; j_gene: TRBJ2-5; CDR3aa: CASSFKGAKETQYF
v_gene: TRBV11-2; j_gene: TRBJ2-1; CDR3aa: CASRRTGAAPGGPGEQFF
v_gene: TRBV5-1; j_gene: TRBJ1-6; CDR3aa: CASSARGSYNSPLHF
v_gene: TRBV7-8; j_gene: TRBJ2-3; CDR3aa: CASSHRKGRGTDTQYF
v_gene: TRBV29-1; j_gene: TRBJ2-5; CDR3aa: CSVEGGSRETQYF
v_gene: TRBV7-6; j_gene: TRBJ2-5; CDR3aa: CASRKGQQETQYF
v_gene: TRBV13; j_gene: TRBJ1-2; CDR3aa: CATPGQGSGANYGYTF
v_gene: TRBV20-1; j_gene: TRBJ2-3; CDR3aa: CSITGGTDTQYF
v_gene: TRBV6-1; j_gene: TRBJ1-2; CDR3aa: CASKRDRGESGYTF
v_gene: TRBV5-1; j_gene: TRBJ2-1; CDR3aa: CASSLILAGKGDEQFF
v_gene: TRBV7-8; j_gene: TRBJ1-2; CDR3aa: CASSLREKGAAYGYTF
v_gene: TRBV20-1; j_gene: TRBJ2-4; CDR3aa: CSARDRGGYIQYF
v_gene: TRBV12-3/TRBV12-4; j_gene: TRBJ2-2; CDR3aa: CASLRSENTGELFF